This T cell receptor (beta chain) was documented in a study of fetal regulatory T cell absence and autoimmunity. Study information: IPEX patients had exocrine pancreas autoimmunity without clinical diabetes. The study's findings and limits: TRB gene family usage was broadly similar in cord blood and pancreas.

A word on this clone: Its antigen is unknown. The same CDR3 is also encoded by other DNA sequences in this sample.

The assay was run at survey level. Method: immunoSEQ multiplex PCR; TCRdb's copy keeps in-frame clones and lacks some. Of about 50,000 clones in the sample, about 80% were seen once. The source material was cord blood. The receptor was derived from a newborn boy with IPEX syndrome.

The CDR3 DNA reads TGTGCCTGGAGTTCGGGGGGGAGGGAGACCCAGTACTTC. Encoded protein: CAWSSGGRETQYF. The chain couples TRBV30 to TRBJ2-5, with 8 bases lining up with TRBD2. V lost 2 bases, J lost 5 bases, and 4 bases stayed unmatched. The CDR3 has 13 amino acids. CDR1 and CDR2 (germline): GTSNPN, SVGIG (reference sequence).